This TCR beta chain was observed in a study of blood T cell repertoires in COVID-19. Study-wide background: T cells, B-cell-depleted T cells, or PBMCs supplied cDNA or gDNA.

Participant reports of clinical history set cohort assignment. The table came from immunoSEQ multiplex PCR; TCRdb's copy has only in-frame clones and leaves some out. The data hold under 250,000 clones, with 80% to 85% observed a single time. Trimming removed 8 bases from V and 3 bases from J, with 7 bases in between. CDR3 length: 11 residues. Germline-derived CDR1 and CDR2 are MDHEN and SYDVKM. The sample was PBMCs or T cells enriched from blood (not recorded which). The rearrangement links TRBV28 to TRBJ1-1; D is unclear. The clonotype was recovered from a woman between 45 and 65 years old with acute COVID-19. DNA of the CDR3: TGTGCCAGCGGGCCCTACACTGAAGCTTTCTTT. Translating gives CASGPYTEAFF.